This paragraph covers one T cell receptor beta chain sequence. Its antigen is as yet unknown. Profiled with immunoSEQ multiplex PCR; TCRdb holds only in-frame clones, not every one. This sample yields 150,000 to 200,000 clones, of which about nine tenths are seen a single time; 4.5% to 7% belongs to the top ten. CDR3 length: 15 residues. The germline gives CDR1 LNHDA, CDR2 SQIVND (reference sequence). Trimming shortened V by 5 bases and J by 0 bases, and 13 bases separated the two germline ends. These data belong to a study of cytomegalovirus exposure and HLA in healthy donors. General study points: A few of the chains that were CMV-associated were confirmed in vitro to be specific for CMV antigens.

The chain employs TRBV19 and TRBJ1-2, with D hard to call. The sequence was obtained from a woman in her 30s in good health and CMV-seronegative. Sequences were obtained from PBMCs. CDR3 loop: CASSYQLLANYGYTF. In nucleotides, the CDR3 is TGTGCCAGTAGTTATCAGCTGCTAGCTAACTATGGCTACACCTTC.